This TCR beta chain was observed in a study of cytomegalovirus exposure and HLA in healthy donors. Vbeta (60) and Jbeta (13) primers were used in the PCR. Clones were read by immunoSEQ multiplex PCR, and TCRdb kept only the in-frame ones, dropping some. The sample totals tens of thousands of clones. The CDR3 has 15 amino acids. V was cut by 0 bases and J by 2 bases, with 12 bases left in between. CDR1 GTSNPN and CDR2 SVGIG come from the germline V gene (reference sequence). The V and J genes are TRBV30 and TRBJ2-3, with D maybe TRBD2 (7 bases). This clonotype originated in a female donor in good health and CMV-seronegative. The material sequenced was PBMCs. In nucleotides, the CDR3 is TGTGCCTGGAGTGTACTGGGGGGGCTCACAGATACGCAGTATTTT. This codes for CAWSVLGGLTDTQYF.